Listed below are T cell receptor beta chains from one sample, sequenced in a study of blood T cell repertoires in COVID-19. TCRdb's table, derived via immunoSEQ multiplex PCR, lists solely in-frame clones and lacks some. The sample has around 280,000 clones; around 90% are singletons. Sequences were obtained from PBMCs or T cells enriched from blood (not recorded which). These receptors came from a woman younger than 30 with acute COVID-19. Each CDR3 is given with its conserved first and last residue. The D gene is left open where the match is weak. Rows may omit the clone size; those that give it use once, few, many or a size class.

v_call,d_call,clone_size,j_call,cdr3_nt,cdr3_aa
TRBV5-1,TRBD1,.,TRBJ1-4,TGCGCCAGCAGCCAAGGGACAGGGGAAAAACTGTTTTTT,CASSQGTGEKLFF
TRBV19,.,.,TRBJ1-3,TGTGCCAGTAGTATTTTGGCAGCGGCTGGAAACACCATATATTTT,CASSILAAAGNTIYF
TRBV3-1/TRBV3-2,.,.,TRBJ2-5,TGTGCCAGCAGCCAACGAGGGTCCCCCCAAGAGACCCAGTACTTC,CASSQRGSPQETQYF
TRBV2,.,.,TRBJ2-3,TGTGCCAGCAGGTCGCAGGGCGCTAGCACAGATACGCAGTATTTT,CASRSQGASTDTQYF
TRBV7-9,.,.,TRBJ2-2,TGTGCCAGCAGCCCCCTAGTGTTAGCCGGGGAGCTGTTTTTT,CASSPLVLAGELFF
TRBV11-2,TRBD2,.,TRBJ2-7,TGTGCCAGCAGCAGAGGACTAGCCAGCCCCTACGAGCAGTACTTC,CASSRGLASPYEQYF
TRBV30,.,.,TRBJ2-3,TGTGGACTATCTACTGGGGGCACACACACAGATACGCAGTATTTT,CGLSTGGTHTDTQYF
TRBV27,.,.,TRBJ1-4,TGTGCCAGCAGGGCTGCGGACAAGCTGTTTTTT,CASRAADKLFF
TRBV19,.,once,TRBJ1-5,TGTGCCAGTAGTCCAGGGTTGGGACAGCCCCAGCATTTT,CASSPGLGQPQHF
TRBV27,.,.,TRBJ2-5,TGTGCCAGCAGTCCTAGGAGCCAAGAGACCCAGTACTTC,CASSPRSQETQYF
TRBV24-1,.,once,TRBJ2-3,TGTGCCACCAGTGAAGCAGGGGGCACAGATACGCAGTATTTT,CATSEAGGTDTQYF
TRBV13,.,.,TRBJ1-6,TGTGCCAGCAGCACCGCGGTTTCCCCAAATTCACCCCTCCACTTT,CASSTAVSPNSPLHF
TRBV15,TRBD1,.,TRBJ1-2,TGTGCCACCAGGAAACAGGGGGCCCTCGACTATGGCTACACCTTC,CATRKQGALDYGYTF
TRBV3-1/TRBV3-2,TRBD1,once,TRBJ2-1,TGTGCCAGCAGCCATTTCGACAGGGTCCAGGAGCAGTTCTTC,CASSHFDRVQEQFF
TRBV7-8,.,.,TRBJ1-3,TGTGCCAGCAGCTTAAAGCGGTTCTCTGGAAACACCATATATTTT,CASSLKRFSGNTIYF